The rows below give T cell receptor beta chains drawn from one sample of a study of beta chain features in type 1 diabetes. Profiling relied on immunoSEQ multiplex PCR, and the TCRdb table lists in-frame clones only, not all of them. This sample yields about 900,000 clones, of which roughly a sixth are seen a single time; 0.02% to 0.03% belongs to the top ten. Sequencing input: naive CD4+ T cells from blood. Receptor source: a woman younger than 35 in good health. CDR3s include the opening cysteine and the closing phenylalanine or tryptophan. A D gene is named only where the DNA matches it firmly. Expanded clones are given a class, and other clones once, few, many or no size at all.

v_gene	j_gene	abundance	d_gene	CDR3aa	CDR3nt
TRBV11-2	TRBJ2-7	few	TRBD2	CASSAGTSGTYEQYF	TGTGCCAGCAGCGCGGGGACTAGCGGAACCTACGAGCAGTACTTC
TRBV27	TRBJ2-7	.	.	CASHGLSYEQYF	TGTGCCAGCCACGGGCTATCCTACGAGCAGTACTTC
TRBV18	TRBJ2-7	few	TRBD2	CASSPGLAGTYEQYF	TGTGCCAGCTCACCAGGACTAGCGGGAACCTACGAGCAGTACTTC
TRBV27	TRBJ2-7	few	.	CASSFLGQSPFYEQYF	TGTGCCAGCAGTTTCCTCGGACAGAGCCCCTTCTACGAGCAGTACTTC
TRBV9	TRBJ2-7	.	TRBD1	CASSQGQGAFEQYF	TGTGCCAGCAGCCAAGGACAGGGGGCGTTCGAGCAGTACTTC
TRBV9	TRBJ2-5	.	TRBD2	CASSVVGTSLETQYF	TGTGCCAGCAGCGTAGTTGGGACTAGTTTGGAGACCCAGTACTTC
TRBV7-9	TRBJ1-3	.	.	CASSPAPGAGAGNTIYF	TGTGCCAGCAGCCCCGCTCCCGGGGCAGGGGCTGGAAACACCATATATTTT
TRBV27	TRBJ2-7	.	.	CASSPERTVYEQYF	TGTGCCAGCAGTCCCGAAAGGACAGTCTACGAGCAGTACTTC
TRBV6-6	TRBJ2-1	.	TRBD1	CASSYSGGTANEQFF	TGTGCCAGCAGTTACTCCGGTGGGACAGCTAATGAGCAGTTCTTC
TRBV7-6	TRBJ2-1	.	.	CASSFASSNEQFF	TGTGCCAGCAGCTTCGCTAGCAGCAATGAGCAGTTCTTC
TRBV20-1	TRBJ2-1	.	.	CSAIVTYEQFF	TGCAGTGCTATTGTGACGTATGAGCAGTTCTTC
TRBV11-2	TRBJ2-5	.	.	CASSFLLSTQETQYF	TGTGCCAGCAGCTTTCTTCTAAGTACACAAGAGACCCAGTACTTC
TRBV5-6	TRBJ2-3	few	TRBD2	CASSLIRGLAGADTQYF	TGTGCCAGCAGCTTGATACGGGGCCTAGCGGGAGCAGATACGCAGTATTTT
TRBV7-2	TRBJ2-7	.	TRBD2	CASSQQLGGGHHEQYF	TGTGCCAGCAGCCAACAACTCGGCGGGGGGCACCACGAGCAGTACTTC
TRBV6-5	TRBJ1-2	few	TRBD1	CASSYSPGGRNGYTF	TGTGCCAGCAGTTACTCGCCAGGGGGAAGAAATGGCTACACCTTC
TRBV4-3	TRBJ2-1	few	TRBD2	CASSELAGNYNEQFF	TGCGCCAGCAGCGAACTAGCGGGAAACTACAATGAGCAGTTCTTC
TRBV21-1	TRBJ1-2	few	.	CASSNTRELEGYTF	TGTGCCAGCAGCAATACTAGGGAGTTAGAGGGCTACACCTTC